A single sample gave rise to the 21 T cell receptor beta chains below, sequenced in a study of OX40 agonist ivuxolimab in advanced cancers. Libraries were prepared by immunoSEQ multiplex PCR; TCRdb keeps only in-frame clonotypes and omits some of them. Of tens of thousands of clones in the sample, approximately 89% were seen once. Here the sequenced sample was CD4+ or CD8+ T cells sorted from blood, taken in a trial of the OX40 agonist ivuxolimab. All receptors derive from an adult with an advanced solid tumor such as melanoma, head and neck, liver or kidney cancer.

The V gene is TRBV29-1, the J gene TRBJ2-5, with 7 bases aligning to TRBD1. V trimming: 7 bases; J trimming: 3 bases; junction bases outside the gene matches: 5. Germline CDR1 is SQVTM and CDR2 is ANQGSEA. This CDR3 is built from 12 residues. The CDR3 is CSAPGTEETQYF. The CDR3 DNA reads as TGCAGCGCTCCCGGGACAGAAGAGACCCAGTACTTC.

The chain couples TRBV4-3 to TRBJ1-4, with 7 bases lining up with TRBD1. This CDR3 is built from 15 residues. The trim removed 0 bases at V and 7 bases at J, leaving 5 bases unmatched. The germline gives CDR1 LGHNA, CDR2 YSLEER. CDR3 nucleotide sequence: TGCGCCAGCAGCCAAGAGGGAGACAGGGCTGAAAAACTGTTTTTT. Its translation: CASSQEGDRAEKLFF.

The chain uses TRBV7-9 and TRBJ1-5; D might be TRBD1 (5 bases). V was cut by 5 bases and J by 0 bases, with 14 bases left in between. There are 16 residues in the CDR3. CDR1 SEHNR and CDR2 FQNEAQ come from the germline V gene (reference sequence). CDR3 protein: CASSPGGGTSNQPQHF. The CDR3 DNA is TGTGCCAGCAGCCCCGGGGGGGGTACTAGCAATCAGCCCCAGCATTTT.

The CDR3 here is CASSLAQGRVGGYTF. CDR3 in DNA: TGCGCCAGCAGCTTGGCCCAGGGCAGGGTAGGTGGCTACACCTTC. The chain recombines TRBV5-1 with TRBJ1-2, with D possibly TRBD1 on 5 matching bases. The CDR3 has 15 residues. V lost 0 bases to trimming and J lost 7 bases, with 16 bases between them. Per germline, CDR1 SGHRS and CDR2 YFSETQ. Looking up the rest from reference TRBV5-1 and TRBJ1-2 gives the full variable domain: KAGVTQTPRYLIKTRGQQVTLSCSPISGHRSVSWYQQTPGQGLQFLFEYFSETQRNKGNFPGRFSGRQFSNSRSEMNVSTLELGDSALYLCASSLAQGRVGGYTFGSGTRLTVV.

V is TRBV6-1 and J is TRBJ2-7, with 7 bases aligning to TRBD1. This CDR3 is built from 13 residues. J gave up 13 bases and V 4 bases, and 13 bases lay outside the gene matches. The germline gives CDR1 MNHNS, CDR2 SASEGT. The CDR3 nucleotides are TGTGCCAGCAGTGGACAAACAGGGGTTAATGCATACTTC. Its translation: CASSGQTGVNAYF.

The CDR3 region has the DNA TGTGCCAGCAGTACCGGGACAGGGCTGGACAATGAGCAGTTCTTC. Its translation is CASSTGTGLDNEQFF. This rearrangement joins TRBV6-5 to TRBJ2-1, with TRBD1 matching over 9 bases. The germline V gene has CDR1 MNHEY and CDR2 SVGAGI. There are 15 residues in the CDR3. Unmatched junction bases numbered 7, after V lost 5 bases and J lost 5 bases.

V gene TRBV2 combines with J gene TRBJ1-5; D not resolved. The germline V and J ends were trimmed by 0 bases and 2 bases, with 5 bases remaining between them. The CDR3 length is 14 residues. Germline loops: CDR1 SNHLY, CDR2 FYNNEI. CDR3: CASSEAMGNQPQHF. CDR3 coding DNA: TGTGCCAGCAGTGAAGCGATGGGCAATCAGCCCCAGCATTTT.

The chain carries TRBV11-3 and TRBJ2-6, with 7 positions matching TRBD1. V shed 1 base and J 0 bases; nucleotides not matched to a gene: 12. Looked up from germline, CDR1 is SGHNT and CDR2 is YENEEA. The CDR3 length is 20 residues. CDR3 bases: TGTGCCAGCAGCTTAGTCGCTGCCGGGACAGTATACTCTGGGGCCAACGTCCTGACTTTC. Translating gives CASSLVAAGTVYSGANVLTF.

This chain connects TRBV7-9 to TRBJ1-1; D not resolved. The germline CDR1 and CDR2 sequences are SEHNR and FQNEAQ (reference sequence). Trimming pared 5 bases from V and 6 bases from J, leaving 16 bases between. This CDR3 comprises 14 residues. The CDR3 DNA follows: TGTGCCAGCAGCCTTTTCTCCGAGACTGCTGAAGCTTTCTTT. Translating it yields CASSLFSETAEAFF.

This sequence joins TRBV5-8 and TRBJ2-1, with D unresolved. V dropped 3 bases and J dropped 0 bases, with 13 bases sitting between them. The germline CDR1 and CDR2 sequences are SGHTS and YDEGEE. This CDR3 has 16 residues. This CDR3 reads CASSWIRSVSYNEQFF. The CDR3 nucleotides read TGTGCCAGCAGCTGGATTAGGAGCGTCTCCTACAATGAGCAGTTCTTC.

J is TRBJ1-5 and V is TRBV19, with TRBD1 identical over 8 bases. The V gene's germline CDR1 is LNHDA and CDR2 SQIVND (reference sequence). V gave up 9 bases and J gave up 3 bases; unmatched junction bases: 10. The length of the CDR3 is 15 residues. The CDR3: CASHDGQGFNQPQHF. In DNA, the CDR3 is TGTGCCAGCCACGACGGACAGGGATTCAATCAGCCCCAGCATTTT.

The chain uses TRBV10-3 and TRBJ2-3, with D possibly being TRBD2 (5 bases). The CDR3 covers 15 residues. The germline V and J ends were trimmed by 4 bases and 1 base, with 12 bases remaining between them. Looked up from germline, CDR1 is ENHRY and CDR2 is SYGVKD. The CDR3: CAISGPTTGTDTQYF. As DNA, the CDR3 is TGTGCCATCAGTGGTCCGACTACAGGCACAGATACGCAGTATTTT.

This chain uses TRBV2 with TRBJ2-5; D may correspond to TRBD1 or TRBD2 (9 bases each). Trimming left V 6 bases short and J 4 bases short, with 27 bases between. The CDR3 totals 18 residues. Germline values: CDR1 SNHLY, CDR2 FYNNEI. Written as DNA, the CDR3 is TGTGCCAGCAGCCTGACAGGGGGTGAAGCGGGAGGTAGAGAGACCCAGTACTTC. It specifies CASSLTGGEAGGRETQYF.

This chain links TRBV6-5 with TRBJ2-7, with 8 bases matching TRBD2. The germline gives CDR1 MNHEY, CDR2 SVGAGI. CDR3 length: 14 residues. J lost 3 bases, V lost 7 bases, and 8 bases had no gene match. This chain's CDR3 is CASTQAGVFYEQYF. In nucleotides, the CDR3 is TGTGCCAGCACTCAAGCGGGAGTCTTCTACGAGCAGTACTTC.

V is TRBV28 and J is TRBJ1-4; perhaps TRBD1 as D (5 bases). The length of the CDR3 is 14 residues. CDR1 and CDR2 from the germline V gene are MDHEN and SYDVKM. Trimming removed 4 bases from V and 6 bases from J, with 12 bases in between. CDR3: CASSSPRGDEKLFF. The CDR3 DNA reads TGTGCCAGCAGTTCCCCCAGAGGGGATGAAAAACTGTTTTTT.

The rearrangement links TRBV19 to TRBJ2-7; D unclear. CDR1 and CDR2 (germline): LNHDA, SQIVND (reference sequence). V was trimmed by 3 bases and J by 0 bases, leaving 6 bases between them. The CDR3 totals 13 residues. The CDR3 DNA reads TGTGCCAGTAGTATGCGGCTCTCCTACGAGCAGTACTTC. It specifies CASSMRLSYEQYF.

The chain uses TRBV5-1 and TRBJ2-7, with 15 bases lining up with TRBD2. The CDR3 spans 17 residues. V was pared by 2 bases and J by 2 bases, with 5 bases of the junction left unmatched. Germline-derived CDR1 and CDR2 are SGHRS and YFSETQ. The CDR3: CASSFLRTSGRAYEQYF. CDR3 coding DNA: TGCGCCAGCAGCTTTTTGCGGACTAGCGGGAGGGCCTACGAGCAGTACTTC.

This clone occurred once. The junction differs from germline at one of its ends, possibly a read error. V gene TRBV5-1 combines with J gene TRBJ2-1; 10 bases match TRBD1. CDR1 and CDR2 from the germline V gene are SGHRS and YFSETQ. CDR3 length equals 15 residues. The CDR3 protein is CASTLGQGSHNEQFF. The CDR3 region has the DNA TGCGCCAGCACCTTGGGACAGGGGTCGCACAATGAGCAGTTCTTC.

The chain has TRBV7-9 and TRBJ1-1; D possibly corresponds to TRBD1 (5 bases). Looked up from germline, CDR1 is SEHNR and CDR2 is FQNEAQ (reference sequence). The CDR3 has 13 residues. V lost 6 bases and J 3 bases, leaving 11 bases between the germline ends. The CDR3 nucleotides are TGTGCCAGCAGTATAGAGGGGTACACTGAAGCTTTCTTT. Protein sequence: CASSIEGYTEAFF.

The V call is TRBV11-3, the J call TRBJ2-3; 11 nucleotides line up with TRBD2. Trimming took 4 bases from V and 2 from J; bases not matched to a gene: 8. This CDR3 region has 17 residues. Germline V gene data show CDR1 as SGHNT and CDR2 as YENEEA. DNA of the CDR3: TGTGCCAGCAGCTCCCTCCCGGGACTAGCGGCCACAGATACGCAGTATTTT. Its translation: CASSSLPGLAATDTQYF. Supplemented by reference TRBV11-3 and TRBJ2-3, the full variable domain reads EAGVVQSPRYKIIEKKQPVAFWCNPISGHNTLYWYLQNLGQGPELLIRYENEEAVDDSQLPKDRFSAERLKGVDSTLKIQPAELGDSAVYLCASSSLPGLAATDTQYFGPGTRLTVL.

This CDR3 reads CASSLWASGSAGTDTQYF. In nucleotides, the CDR3 is TGCGCCAGCAGCTTGTGGGCTAGCGGGAGTGCGGGCACAGATACGCAGTATTTT. The chain joins TRBV5-1 to TRBJ2-3; TRBD2 aligns across 10 bases. V was clipped by 1 base and J by 1 base; unmatched bases: 9. This CDR3 comprises 18 residues. Germline V gene data show CDR1 as SGHRS and CDR2 as YFSETQ.